These 20 T cell receptor beta chains were sequenced from one sample in a study of early T cells in non-severe SARS-CoV-2 infection. TCRdb reprocessed the 5' RACE reads via MiXCR and lists one record per CDR3 protein. Of more than 60,000 distinct CDR3 sequences listed, roughly 13% were seen once; the top ten hold almost 8.5%. Sequencing was done on a sample of whole blood. All receptors come from an adult who was a healthcare worker with PCR-confirmed SARS-CoV-2 infection or an uninfected control (not recorded which).

The rearrangement joins TRBV29-1 to TRBJ2-7, with 8 positions matching TRBD1. CDR1 is SQVTM, CDR2 ANQGSEA, per germline. The J segment lost 2 bases and the V segment lost 6 bases, leaving 6 bases of the junction unmatched. CDR3 length: 13 amino acids. CDR3 region: CSVGTGITYEQYF. The CDR3 nucleotides are TGCAGCGTCGGGACAGGAATTACCTACGAGCAGTACTTC.

This clonotype has more than one count but fewer than ten. J is TRBJ2-1 and V is TRBV7-2, with D possibly being TRBD1 (5 bases). Germline CDR1 and CDR2: SGHTA and FQGNSA. Trimming stripped 5 bases from V and 2 bases from J, with 13 bases between. The CDR3 runs 15 residues. As DNA, the CDR3 is TGTGCCAGCAGCCCCAGCAGGGTTACCTACAATGAGCAGTTCTTC. Protein: CASSPSRVTYNEQFF.

This clonotype was counted many times. The V gene is TRBV29-1, the J gene TRBJ2-7; TRBD1 agrees at 7 bases. The germline V gene encodes CDR1 SQVTM and CDR2 ANQGSEA. With 4 bases clipped from V and 5 bases from J, the junction kept 11 bases outside the gene matches. There are 14 residues in the CDR3. The CDR3 region is CSVGRAGGLDEQYF. The CDR3 DNA sequence: TGCAGCGTTGGACGGGCAGGGGGTCTCGACGAGCAGTACTTC.

This clonotype was seen a handful of times. The chain employs TRBV7-2 and TRBJ2-7; D possibly corresponds to TRBD2 (7 bases). CDR1 is SGHTA, CDR2 FQGNSA, per germline. This CDR3 is 15 amino acids long. Trimming removed 1 base at V and 3 bases at J, with 13 bases between. Written as DNA, the CDR3 is TGTGCCAGCAGCTTAGGCGGGGGCCTACGCTACGAGCAGTACTTC. Translated: CASSLGGGLRYEQYF.

The gene calls are TRBV7-9 and TRBJ1-3; no clear D gene. Trimming shortened V by 10 bases and J by 7 bases, and 14 bases separated the two germline ends. Germline values: CDR1 SEHNR, CDR2 FQNEAQ (reference sequence). The CDR3 runs 12 residues. For the CDR3, the DNA is TGTGCCACCTACGAGTGGAGTAACACCATATATTTT. This gives the protein CATYEWSNTIYF.

This clonotype was seen a handful of times. The chain uses TRBV20-1 and TRBJ1-1; D not certain. This CDR3 is built from 14 residues. Trimming removed 7 bases from V and 1 base from J, with 16 bases in between. The germline CDR1 and CDR2 sequences are DFQATT and SNEGSKA (reference sequence). CDR3 residues: CSDGLRPRNTEAFF. In DNA form, the CDR3 reads TGCAGTGATGGACTTCGCCCCCGGAACACTGAAGCTTTCTTT.

This clonotype came up many times. The chain carries TRBV14 and TRBJ1-1; TRBD1 agrees at 7 bases. The CDR3 is 14 amino acids. V lost 4 bases, J lost 4 bases, and 6 bases stayed unmatched. Germline V gene sequence: CDR1 SGHDN, CDR2 FVKESK. CDR3 loop: CASSRRGGSTEAFF. CDR3 coding DNA: TGTGCCAGCAGCCGCAGGGGGGGAAGCACTGAAGCTTTCTTT.

The V and J genes are TRBV28 and TRBJ1-6; 7 positions match TRBD1. CDR1 MDHEN and CDR2 SYDVKM come from the germline V gene. After removal of 3 bases from V and 3 bases from J, the junction contained 5 bases not matched to a gene. The CDR3 is made up of 16 amino acids. This CDR3 is CASSLTRTGYNSPLHF. CDR3 sequence (DNA): TGTGCCAGCAGTTTGACCCGGACAGGCTATAATTCACCCCTCCACTTT.

This clonotype was seen only a few times. The chain combines TRBV5-1 with TRBJ2-1; TRBD1 or TRBD2 may be the D gene (5 bases each). Trimming removed 4 bases at V and 0 bases at J, with 11 bases between. Germline V gene data show CDR1 as SGHRS and CDR2 as YFSETQ. The CDR3 is made up of 15 amino acids. This CDR3 reads CASSLRDHSYNEQFF. As DNA, the CDR3 is TGCGCCAGCAGCCTCCGGGACCACTCCTACAATGAGCAGTTCTTC.

This chain joins TRBV6-4 and TRBJ2-1; TRBD2 might be the D (6 bases). This CDR3 is built from 13 residues. Germline V gives CDR1 MRHNA, CDR2 SNTAGT. Trimming pared 4 bases from V and 3 bases from J, leaving 7 bases between. This CDR3 is CASSGGDYNEQFF. The CDR3 bases are TGTGCCAGCAGTGGGGGGGACTACAATGAGCAGTTCTTC.

The chain recombines TRBV11-2 with TRBJ2-7, with D perhaps matching TRBD1 or TRBD2 (5 bases each). The germline gives CDR1 SGHAT, CDR2 FQNNGV. The CDR3 loop spans 13 amino acids. The germline V and J ends were trimmed by 5 bases and 7 bases, with 15 bases remaining between them. The CDR3 spells CASSHGTSGEQYF. In nucleotides, the CDR3 is TGTGCCAGCAGCCACGGGACGTCGGGGGAGCAGTACTTC.

This clonotype has more than one count but fewer than ten. The rearrangement links TRBV27 to TRBJ2-3; D ambiguous. The V and J ends lost 7 bases and 2 bases respectively, with 10 bases between them. The CDR3 has 13 residues. CDR1 is MNHEY, CDR2 SMNVEV, per germline (reference sequence). CDR3 loop: CASMRLPTDTQYF. The CDR3, as DNA: TGTGCCAGCATGCGATTACCCACAGATACGCAGTATTTT.

Details on this clonotype: This sequence may be a read error, since a much larger clone differs from it by one base. This rearrangement joins TRBV3-1 to TRBJ2-2; 12 bases agree with TRBD2. The CDR3 consists of 16 residues. Germline CDR1 and CDR2: LGHDT and YNNKEL (reference sequence). CDR3 residues: CASSRPSGRGTGELLF. DNA of the CDR3: TGTGCCAGCAGCCGACCTAGCGGGAGGGGAACCGGGGAGCTGCTTTTT.

This clonotype showed up just a few times. V gene TRBV14 combines with J gene TRBJ2-3; TRBD1 matches at 7 bases. The CDR3 is 15 residues long. With 2 bases clipped from V and 0 bases from J, the junction kept 2 bases outside the gene matches. The germline V gene has CDR1 SGHDN and CDR2 FVKESK. This chain's CDR3 is CASSQLDRSTDTQYF. As DNA, the CDR3 is TGTGCCAGCAGCCAATTGGACAGGAGCACAGATACGCAGTATTTT.

This sequence joins TRBV6-1 and TRBJ2-6; D perhaps matches TRBD2 (6 bases). This CDR3 is built from 16 residues. Germline V CDR1 and CDR2: MNHNS, SASEGT. V was clipped by 6 bases and J by 4 bases, with 16 bases between them. The CDR3 nucleotides read TGTGCCAGCAGGCCCCCCGGGGCGGGAGGGGCCAACGTCCTGACTTTC. Protein: CASRPPGAGGANVLTF.

This chain links TRBV4-3 with TRBJ2-3; 10 bases are shared with TRBD2. V was clipped by 4 bases and J by 8 bases; unmatched bases: 9. Germline V gene sequence: CDR1 LGHNA, CDR2 YSLEER. The CDR3 totals 15 residues. This CDR3 reads CASSPELAGVGTQYF. Here the CDR3 DNA reads TGCGCCAGCAGCCCGGAGCTAGCGGGAGTGGGTACGCAGTATTTT.

There are a few counts of this clonotype. J is TRBJ2-1 and V is TRBV6-6; D call uncertain. This CDR3 has 16 residues. Trimming took 4 bases from V and 5 from J, leaving 18 bases between them. From germline, CDR1 is MNHNY and CDR2 SVGAGI (reference sequence). The CDR3 sequence is CASSFRSSAGDNEQFF. In DNA, the CDR3 is TGTGCCAGCAGTTTTCGGTCCTCGGCAGGCGACAATGAGCAGTTCTTC.

This clonotype was seen repeatedly, ten times or more. The CDR3, as DNA: TGTGCCAGCAGGGGTGGGACAGAAAATCAGCCCCAGCATTTT. It translates to CASRGGTENQPQHF. The chain uses TRBV12-3 or TRBV12-4 and TRBJ1-5; 7 bases are a match to TRBD1. Unmatched junction bases numbered 6, after V lost 6 bases and J lost 4 bases. The CDR3 runs to 14 residues.

This clonotype showed up just a few times. This chain connects TRBV11-2 to TRBJ2-1; no reliable D call. CDR1 and CDR2 (germline): SGHAT, FQNNGV. The CDR3 runs to 14 residues. V lost 5 bases, J lost 7 bases, and 15 bases lay in between. CDR3 in amino acids: CASSLGPGRNEQFF. The CDR3 nucleotides are TGTGCCAGCAGCCTTGGACCGGGTAGGAATGAGCAGTTCTTC.

In this sample, this clonotype turned up many times. The V call is TRBV20-1, the J call TRBJ1-1; the D is unclear. Trimming took 1 base from V and 1 from J, leaving 13 bases between them. The CDR3 runs to 15 residues. CDR1 and CDR2 from the germline V gene are DFQATT and SNEGSKA (reference sequence). The CDR3 spells CSARGSLSWNTEAFF. In DNA form, the CDR3 reads TGCAGTGCTAGAGGTTCCCTGAGTTGGAACACTGAAGCTTTCTTT.